A single sample is the source of the 15 T cell receptor beta chains below, sequenced in a study of T cells after yellow fever vaccination. TCRdb reprocessed the 5' RACE reads via MiXCR and lists one record per CDR3 protein. The sample yields 50,000 or so distinct CDR3 sequences, around 7% seen once. Sequencing was performed on CD8+ T cells not binding an NS4B(214-222) dextramer, sorted from PBMCs, taken about 49 days after the first yellow fever vaccination. The source of these receptors is a man between 18 and 29 years old who received the YFV17D yellow fever vaccine.

Comments on this clonotype: This may stem from a read error, because a much larger clone lies one nucleotide away. The gene calls are TRBV28 and TRBJ1-1, with D perhaps TRBD1 (5 bases). The V gene's germline CDR1 is MDHEN and CDR2 SYDVKM. With 5 bases removed from V and 6 bases from J, the gap between germline ends came to 16 bases. The CDR3 has 14 residues. CDR3 DNA: TGTGCCAGCAGTCCGGGACGGACTATCGCTGAAGCTTTCTTT. This encodes CASSPGRTIAEAFF.

This clonotype was counted only a few times. The rearrangement uses TRBV5-4 and TRBJ2-1; D is ambiguous. V lost 4 bases, J lost 5 bases, and 10 bases lay in between. The CDR3 is 13 residues long. Germline V gene lookup returns CDR1 SGHNT and CDR2 YYREEE (reference sequence). In DNA form, the CDR3 reads TGTGCCAGCAGCACGGACCAAAACAATGAGCAGTTCTTC. Encoded protein: CASSTDQNNEQFF.

This clonotype was detected many times. The CDR3 nucleotides are TGTGCCAGCAGCGCGTGGGGGGGGGCCGACAATGAGCAGTTCTTC. Translated, it gives CASSAWGGADNEQFF. The chain joins TRBV9 to TRBJ2-1, with D tentatively TRBD2 (7 bases). CDR1 is SGDLS, CDR2 YYNGEE, per germline. CDR3 length: 15 amino acids. The ends were cut back, 3 bases at V and 5 bases at J, with 15 bases in the middle.

Worth noting for this clonotype: This may arise from a read error, as a much more abundant clone is one base away. The genes are TRBV5-1 and TRBJ2-2; 7 positions agree with TRBD1. CDR3 size: 20 residues. The V segment lost 3 bases and the J segment 4 bases; nucleotides outside the gene matches: 21. In germline, CDR1 is SGHRS, CDR2 YFSETQ. CDR3 nucleotide sequence: TGCGCCAGCAGCTCCAGAGAAGGGGGCTTCGACTACTCGATCACCGGGGAGCTGTTTTTT. Translating gives CASSSREGGFDYSITGELFF. The complete variable domain, with remaining parts taken from reference TRBV5-1 and TRBJ2-2, reads KAGVTQTPRYLIKTRGQQVTLSCSPISGHRSVSWYQQTPGQGLQFLFEYFSETQRNKGNFPGRFSGRQFSNSRSEMNVSTLELGDSALYLCASSSREGGFDYSITGELFFGEGSRLTVL.

This clonotype was observed a handful of times. J is TRBJ2-2 and V is TRBV7-6; D ambiguous. The CDR3 loop spans 13 amino acids. Trimming left V 1 base short and J 3 bases short, with 3 bases between. Germline assignment: CDR1 SGHVS and CDR2 FNYEAQ. The CDR3 DNA follows: TGTGCCAGCAGCTTAGGGGACACCGGGGAGCTGTTTTTT. It encodes CASSLGDTGELFF.

This clonotype was detected ten times or more. V gene TRBV19 combines with J gene TRBJ1-3; D perhaps matches TRBD1 (5 bases). V dropped 9 bases and J dropped 0 bases, with 27 bases sitting between them. The CDR3 is made up of 19 amino acids. Germline lookup yields CDR1 LNHDA and CDR2 SQIVND (reference sequence). CDR3 in amino acids: CASSWTLRAALSSGNTIYF. As DNA, the CDR3 is TGTGCCAGCTCTTGGACATTGAGGGCCGCGCTCAGCTCTGGAAACACCATATATTTT.

This clonotype was recorded at least ten times. The V call is TRBV24-1, the J call TRBJ2-7, with D unclear. The V end lost 4 bases, the J end lost 0 bases, and 6 bases lay between the germline ends. The CDR3 sequence is 13 residues long. In germline, CDR1 is KGHDR, CDR2 SFDVKD. The CDR3 bases are TGTGCCACCAGTGAGCACAGCTCCTACGAGCAGTACGTC. This translates into CATSEHSSYEQYV.

This clonotype has more than one count but fewer than ten. V is TRBV5-1 and J is TRBJ1-5; the D is unclear. This CDR3 spans 15 amino acids. V was shortened by 1 base and J by 4 bases, with 12 bases between the two germline ends. CDR1 SGHRS and CDR2 YFSETQ come from the germline V gene. The CDR3, as DNA: TGCGCCAGCAGCTTGTACCCAGGTTCGAATCAGCCCCAGCATTTT. Encoded protein: CASSLYPGSNQPQHF.

This clonotype showed up just a few times. This chain joins TRBV7-9 and TRBJ2-1, with no clear D. Germline V gives CDR1 SEHNR, CDR2 FQNEAQ (reference sequence). The CDR3 runs 17 residues. Trimming stripped 1 base from V and 0 bases from J, with 13 bases between. CDR3 sequence: CASSLEAAGSSYNEQFF. CDR3 DNA sequence: TGTGCCAGCAGCTTAGAGGCAGCCGGTAGCTCCTACAATGAGCAGTTCTTC.

The rearrangement uses TRBV6-1 and TRBJ1-5; 10 bases line up with TRBD1. V trimming: 8 bases; J trimming: 7 bases; junction bases outside the gene matches: 11. The CDR3 spans 15 residues. The germline gives CDR1 MNHNS, CDR2 SASEGT. The CDR3 sequence is CASGFRDRGLQPQHF. As DNA, the CDR3 is TGTGCCAGCGGCTTCCGGGACAGGGGTTTACAGCCCCAGCATTTT.

This clonotype was observed at least ten times. CDR3 nucleotide sequence: TGTGCCAGCAGCTTTCCGAGGGACGAGCAGTACGTC. It translates to CASSFPRDEQYV. This chain joins TRBV11-2 and TRBJ2-7, with D possibly TRBD2 on 5 matching bases. V gave up 3 bases and J gave up 5 bases, with 8 bases separating them. The CDR3 runs 12 residues. CDR1 is SGHAT and CDR2 is FQNNGV in the germline V gene.

This clonotype was found a few times. The rearrangement uses TRBV5-5 and TRBJ2-5, with TRBD1 identical over 8 bases. CDR1 is SGHKS, CDR2 YYEKEE, per germline (reference sequence). V shed 0 bases, J shed 5 bases, and the junction held 6 bases outside the gene matches. The CDR3 extends over 15 amino acids. The CDR3 loop reads CASSLVIQGEETQYF. The CDR3 DNA reads as TGTGCCAGCAGCTTGGTAATACAGGGGGAGGAGACCCAGTACTTC.

The chain uses TRBV7-8 and TRBJ2-3; 7 positions agree with TRBD2. V gave up 4 bases and J gave up 0 bases; unmatched junction bases: 10. The CDR3 covers 17 residues. Germline loops: CDR1 SGHVS, CDR2 FQNEAQ. Here the CDR3 DNA reads TGTGCCAGCAGCTCTCTTTTTAGCGGGCCTAGCACAGATACGCAGTATTTT. Translation: CASSSLFSGPSTDTQYF.

This clonotype was recorded at least ten times. The CDR3 DNA reads TGCGCCAGCAGTGTTAGCGGGGGGGCCGGGGAGCAGTTCTTC. Its protein is CASSVSGGAGEQFF. The chain combines TRBV10-1 with TRBJ2-1; 11 bases map to TRBD2. This CDR3 spans 14 amino acids. The J segment lost 10 bases and the V segment lost 4 bases, leaving 6 bases of the junction unmatched. Germline loops: CDR1 WNHNN, CDR2 SYGVQD (reference sequence).

The gene calls are TRBV5-1 and TRBJ2-7; 10 nucleotides line up with TRBD1. Germline trimming cut 3 bases from V and 5 bases from J; bases unmatched to any gene: 5. The CDR3 runs 14 residues. Per the germline V gene, CDR1 is SGHRS and CDR2 is YFSETQ. The CDR3 nucleotides are TGCGCCAGCAGCTCAGGACAGGGGGTTAACGAGCAGTACTTC. Translation gives CASSSGQGVNEQYF.